The source of this T cell receptor beta chain is a study of control samples from healthy donors and cancer patients. CDR3 length equals 16 residues. Deletions cut 5 bases from V and 7 bases from J, with 23 bases between. Germline CDR1 reads SGHTA; CDR2 reads FQGNSA. Using immunoSEQ multiplex PCR, the repertoire was profiled, and TCRdb retains in-frame clones only, with some absent. The sample consists of 160,000 or so clones, approximately 94% of them appearing once. Specimen: blood. The chain carries TRBV7-2 and TRBJ1-2; D is ambiguous. This sequence originates from a woman aged 40 to 55 in good health. The CDR3 loop is CASSPLGGHSIGGYTF. In DNA, the CDR3 is TGTGCCAGCAGCCCCCTCGGTGGGCACTCCATTGGTGGCTACACCTTC. The full variable domain, with the rest looked up from reference TRBV7-2 and TRBJ1-2, is GAGVSQSPSNKVTEKGKDVELRCDPISGHTALYWYRQSLGQGLEFLIYFQGNSAPDKSGLPSDRFSAERTGGSVSTLTIQRTQQEDSAVYLCASSPLGGHSIGGYTFGSGTRLTVV.